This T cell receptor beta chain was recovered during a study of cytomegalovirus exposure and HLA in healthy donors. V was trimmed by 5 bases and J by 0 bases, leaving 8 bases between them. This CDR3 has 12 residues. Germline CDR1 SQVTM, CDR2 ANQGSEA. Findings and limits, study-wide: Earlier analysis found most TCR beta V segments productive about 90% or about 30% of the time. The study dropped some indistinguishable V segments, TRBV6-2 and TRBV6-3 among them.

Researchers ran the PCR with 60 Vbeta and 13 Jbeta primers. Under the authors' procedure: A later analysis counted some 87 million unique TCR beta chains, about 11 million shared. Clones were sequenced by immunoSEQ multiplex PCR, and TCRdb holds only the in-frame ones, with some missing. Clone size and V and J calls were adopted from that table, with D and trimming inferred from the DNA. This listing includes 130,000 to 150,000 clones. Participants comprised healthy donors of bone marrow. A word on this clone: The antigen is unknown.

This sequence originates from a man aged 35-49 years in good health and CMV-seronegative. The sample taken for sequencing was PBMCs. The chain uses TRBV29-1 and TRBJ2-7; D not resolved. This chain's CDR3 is CSVYSDSYEQYF. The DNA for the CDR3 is TGCAGCGTTTATAGTGACTCCTACGAGCAGTACTTC.